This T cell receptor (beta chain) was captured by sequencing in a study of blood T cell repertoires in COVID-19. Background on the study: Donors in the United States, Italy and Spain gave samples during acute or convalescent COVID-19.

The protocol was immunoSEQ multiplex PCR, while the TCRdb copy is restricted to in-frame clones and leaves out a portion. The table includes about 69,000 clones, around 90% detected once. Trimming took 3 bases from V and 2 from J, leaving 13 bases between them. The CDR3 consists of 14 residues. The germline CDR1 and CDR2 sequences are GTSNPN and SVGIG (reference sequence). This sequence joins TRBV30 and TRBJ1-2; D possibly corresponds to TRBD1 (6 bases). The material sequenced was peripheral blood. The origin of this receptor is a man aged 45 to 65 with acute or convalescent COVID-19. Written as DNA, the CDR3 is TGTGCCTGGAGGCTCGAGGGGGGGAACTATGGCTACACCTTC. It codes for CAWRLEGGNYGYTF. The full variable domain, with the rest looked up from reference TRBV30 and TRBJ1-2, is SQTIHQWPATLVQPVGSPLSLECTVEGTSNPNLYWYRQAAGRGLQLLFYSVGIGQISSEVPQNLSASRPQDRQFILSSKKLLLSDSGFYLCAWRLEGGNYGYTFGSGTRLTVV.